This T cell receptor beta chain was recorded in a study of control samples from healthy donors and cancer patients. TCRdb's copy holds only in-frame clones and misses some; the assay was immunoSEQ multiplex PCR. The profile shows around 140,000 clones, 92% of them singletons. V was clipped by 7 bases and J by 4 bases, with 16 bases between them. Germline V gene data show CDR1 as GTSNPN and CDR2 as SVGIG (reference sequence). The length of the CDR3 is 13 residues. The V gene is TRBV30, the J gene TRBJ1-2; possibly TRBD1 for D (6 bases). The specimen was blood. The TCR was taken from a woman aged 45-65 years in good health. The CDR3 DNA reads as TGTGCCTTAACTACAGGGAACAGCTATGGCTACACCTTC. Protein: CALTTGNSYGYTF.